Shown below are 20 T cell receptor beta chains from a single sample sequenced in a study of tissue T cells after allogeneic stem cell transplantation. Time point defined: mouse harvest day 14 after allogeneic transplant. Mouse grafts combined 10^7 T-cell-depleted bone marrow cells with 10^6 splenic CD5+ T cells. Using immunoSEQ multiplex PCR, the repertoire was profiled, and TCRdb retains in-frame clones only, with some absent. The table lists roughly 3,900 clones, roughly 50% of them singletons. Sequenced sample: lymph node tissue. The receptors stem from a female BALB/c mouse given C57BL/6 T cells with graft-versus-host disease after an allogeneic hematopoietic cell transplant.

Turning to this clone: Mouse names are used for the genes. The missing CDR3 end, 1 residue past where the read stops, is filled in from the germline J gene. The V and J genes are TRBV16 and TRBJ2-2; 8 positions match TRBD2. The CDR3 has 18 amino acids. Germline V gene lookup returns CDR1 SGHSA and CDR2 FRNQAP. The V segment lost 4 bases and the J segment 2 bases; nucleotides outside the gene matches: 12. Partial CDR3 DNA: TGTGCAAGCAGCTCAAGCCCGGGGGGGGCGGGGAACACCGGGCAGCTCTAC. Protein product: CASSSSPGGAGNTGQLY. The full CDR3 sequence reads CASSSSPGGAGNTGQLYF.

By share, this clone counts as medium-sized. Gene names denote mouse genes. The sequence runs out 1 residue before the end of the CDR3; the remainder is reconstructed from the germline J gene. The V gene is TRBV26, the J gene TRBJ2-3, with D perhaps TRBD1 (5 bases). Trimming pared 6 bases from V and 0 bases from J, leaving 10 bases between. This CDR3 has 14 residues. The V gene's germline CDR1 is KGHPV and CDR2 FQNQEV (reference sequence). The CDR3 reads CASRLTASAETLYF. The covered CDR3 bases are TGTGCCAGCAGGCTGACAGCTAGTGCAGAAACGCTGTAT. The full variable domain, rest sourced from reference TRBV26 and TRBJ2-3, is NSKVIQTPRYLVKGQGQKAKMRCIPEKGHPVVFWYQQNKNNEFKFLINFQNQEVLQQIDMTEKRFSAECPSNSPCSLEIQSSEAGDSALYLCASRLTASAETLYFGSGTRLTVL.

In the case of this clone: The listed genes are named as in mouse. The DNA ends 1 residue before the CDR3 does, and the rest of the CDR3 is filled in from the germline J gene. The chain joins TRBV26 to TRBJ1-1, with D hard to call. Deletions cut 3 bases from V and 1 base from J, with 3 bases between. CDR3 size: 12 residues. The germline CDR1 and CDR2 sequences are KGHPV and FQNQEV (reference sequence). The CDR3 sequence is CASSLQNTEVFF. The CDR3 bases that were read are TGTGCCAGCAGTCTCCAAAACACAGAAGTCTTC.

This clone was seen more than once but under ten times. The genes are named according to mouse. The read comes to an end 1 residue before the CDR3 does, leaving the germline J gene to fill in the end. J is TRBJ1-2 and V is TRBV12-2; no clear D gene. Germline CDR1 reads SGHLS; CDR2 reads HYDKME. CDR3 length: 13 amino acids. Trimming removed 2 bases from V and 0 bases from J, with 6 bases in between. CDR3 sequence: CASSPYANSDYTF. CDR3 bases read: TGTGCCAGCTCTCCCTATGCAAACTCCGACTACACC.

As for this clone: Genes and germline are mouse. The read comes to an end 1 residue before the CDR3 does, leaving the germline J gene to fill in the end. The chain recombines TRBV26 with TRBJ1-1; 7 bases match TRBD1. This CDR3 spans 15 amino acids. Germline V gene lookup returns CDR1 KGHPV and CDR2 FQNQEV (reference sequence). With 5 bases clipped from V and 0 bases from J, the junction kept 6 bases outside the gene matches. The sequenced part of the CDR3 DNA is TGTGCCAGCAGTGCCTCCGGGACAGCAAACACAGAAGTCTTC. Protein: CASSASGTANTEVF. The entire CDR3 protein reads CASSASGTANTEVFF.

About this clone: The listed genes are named as in mouse. The read stops 1 residue short of the end of the CDR3; the missing end is completed from the germline J gene. V gene TRBV13-1 combines with J gene TRBJ2-4; 8 nucleotides line up with TRBD1. The CDR3 consists of 15 residues. J was trimmed by 0 bases and V by 5 bases; bases with no gene match: 5. Germline V CDR1 and CDR2: NSHNY, SYGAGN. The CDR3 loop reads CASSPGQGSQNTLYF. The sequenced CDR3 bases are TGTGCCAGCAGCCCCGGACAGGGTAGTCAAAACACCTTGTAC.

In its sample, this clone was seen a few times. Germline and genes: mouse. The read halts 1 residue ahead of the CDR3 end, with the missing end drawn from the germline J gene. The V and J genes are TRBV26 and TRBJ1-2; D perhaps matches TRBD1 (5 bases). Germline lookup yields CDR1 KGHPV and CDR2 FQNQEV (reference sequence). The CDR3 consists of 14 residues. The V and J ends lost 0 bases and 4 bases respectively, with 9 bases between them. CDR3 residues: CASSLSGATSDYTF. The covered CDR3 bases are TGTGCCAGCAGTCTGTCAGGGGCGACCTCCGACTACACC.

As to this clone: Gene labels here are mouse ones. Read data end 1 residue before the CDR3 end; the end is taken from the germline J gene. The V and J genes are TRBV26 and TRBJ2-1; 11 nucleotides match TRBD1. Germline values: CDR1 KGHPV, CDR2 FQNQEV (reference sequence). This CDR3 contains 15 residues. V shed 2 bases and J 7 bases; nucleotides not matched to a gene: 4. The CDR3 reads CASSLMDRGRAEQFF. Incomplete CDR3 DNA: TGTGCCAGCAGTCTGATGGACAGGGGGCGGGCTGAGCAGTTC.

The table lists this clone with a few counts. Gene names and germline match the mouse. With the read ending 1 residue before the CDR3 end, the germline J gene is used to fill in that end. V gene TRBV29 combines with J gene TRBJ2-4; 7 bases fit TRBD2. Trimming took 6 bases from V and 0 from J; bases not matched to a gene: 0. The CDR3 spans 13 residues. Germline V gives CDR1 MSHET, CDR2 SYDVDS. Partial CDR3 DNA: TGTGCTAGCAGCTGGGGGAGTCAAAACACCTTGTAC. Protein product: CASSWGSQNTLY. The complete CDR3 protein is CASSWGSQNTLYF.

A note on this clone: Germline and genes here are mouse. The read ends 1 residue early relative to the CDR3; the germline J gene fills the gap. Additional DNA sequences in this sample encode the identical CDR3. The V call is TRBV1, the J call TRBJ1-1, with 7 bases that match TRBD1. Germline V lookup: CDR1 NSQYPW, CDR2 LRSPGD (reference sequence). The CDR3 contains 14 residues. V lost 3 bases and J lost 1; bases outside the gene matches: 2. The CDR3 protein is CTCSARDRNTEVFF. The DNA read from the CDR3 is TGCACCTGCAGTGCCCGGGACAGGAACACAGAAGTCTTC.

This clone was seen only a few times. The gene symbols are mouse symbols. Coverage ceases 1 residue before the CDR3 finishes, and the germline J gene fills in the end. The gene calls are TRBV5 and TRBJ2-5; D remains unclear. Trimming left V 0 bases short and J 6 bases short, with 10 bases between. This CDR3 has 14 residues. Germline CDR1 is LGHNA and CDR2 is YNLKQL (reference sequence). The chain's CDR3 is CASSQDVWSDTQYF. Incomplete CDR3 DNA: TGTGCCAGCAGCCAAGATGTCTGGAGCGACACCCAGTAC.

Regarding this clone: Germline and genes here are mouse. The read falls 1 residue short of the CDR3 end, and the missing part is taken from the germline J gene. V and J are TRBV26 and TRBJ2-7, with D possibly called TRBD1 or TRBD2 (5 bases each). Trimming removed 0 bases at V and 4 bases at J, with 10 bases between. The CDR3 has 14 amino acids. Germline CDR1 and CDR2: KGHPV and FQNQEV (reference sequence). The sequenced CDR3 bases are TGTGCCAGCAGTCTGTCGGCCGGGGGTTATGAACAGTAC. Protein sequence: CASSLSAGGYEQY. The full-length CDR3 reads as CASSLSAGGYEQYF.

Notes on this clone: Genes here carry mouse names. CDR3 DNA, as far as it was read: TGTGCCAGCGGTGACGGGACTGGGGGGTATGAACAGTAC. Translation: CASGDGTGGYEQY. The full CDR3 is CASGDGTGGYEQYF. The V call is TRBV13-2, the J call TRBJ2-7, with 12 bases that match TRBD2. The DNA ends 1 residue before the CDR3 does, and the rest of the CDR3 is filled in from the germline J gene. CDR3 size: 14 residues. Germline CDR1 and CDR2: NNHNN and SYGAGS (reference sequence). Trimming took 2 bases from V and 4 from J; bases not matched to a gene: 1.

On this clone itself: Gene names denote mouse genes. Sequencing ends 1 residue short of the CDR3 end; the germline J gene provides the rest. This rearrangement joins TRBV31 to TRBJ2-3, with D possibly being TRBD1 (5 bases). This CDR3 is 15 amino acids long. The V and J ends lost 0 bases and 0 bases respectively, with 10 bases between them. Germline-derived CDR1 and CDR2 are GKSSPN and SITVG. The CDR3 loop is CAWSLARESAETLYF. The CDR3 DNA, read in part, is TGTGCCTGGAGTCTAGCCAGGGAGAGTGCAGAAACGCTGTAT.

A note on this clone: Gene names denote mouse genes. The read ends 1 residue before the CDR3 terminus; that terminus is restored from the germline J gene. V usage is TRBV20 and J usage is TRBJ2-1; D gene unclear. Looked up from germline, CDR1 is GFQATS and CDR2 is STVNSAI. The CDR3 is 13 residues long. The germline V and J ends were trimmed by 1 base and 3 bases, with 7 bases remaining between them. This chain's CDR3 is CGARGQVYAEQFF. CDR3 DNA, as far as it was read: TGTGGTGCTAGGGGACAAGTCTATGCTGAGCAGTTC. Full variable domain (missing parts from reference TRBV20 and TRBJ2-1): GALVYQYPRRTICKSGTSMRMECQAVGFQATSVAWYRQSPQKTFELIALSTVNSAIKYEQNFTQEKFPISHPNLSFSSMTVLNAYLEDRGLYLCGARGQVYAEQFFGPGTRLTVL.

In its sample, this clone is medium-sized. These gene names are mouse names. The CDR3 end is not reached by the read, which stops 1 residue before it; the germline J gene fills it in. The chain is built from TRBV19 and TRBJ2-7, with 8 positions matching TRBD2. CDR3 length: 15 amino acids. From germline, CDR1 is FNHDT and CDR2 SITEND (reference sequence). V lost 0 bases, J lost 0 bases, and 2 bases stayed unmatched. CDR3 sequence reads: CASSIGLGGSYEQYF. The CDR3 DNA, read in part, is TGTGCCAGCAGTATAGGGCTGGGGGGCTCCTATGAACAGTAC.

To note about this clone: The germline gene is not matched at one end of the junction; a read error may be the cause. Each gene name is a mouse one. The read falls 1 residue short of the CDR3 end, and the missing part is taken from the germline J gene. The chain couples TRBV13-1 to TRBJ2-7; no firm D call. Germline values: CDR1 NSHNY, CDR2 SYGAGN. The CDR3 length is 14 residues. The CDR3: CASTDTTSSYEQYF. The covered CDR3 bases are TGTGCCAGCACTGATACCACCAGCTCCTATGAACAGTAC.

A remark on this clone: Gene names and germline refer to mouse. The DNA ends 1 residue before the CDR3 does, and the rest of the CDR3 is filled in from the germline J gene. This chain uses TRBV16 with TRBJ1-1, with D possibly TRBD1 on 5 matching bases. This CDR3 region has 14 residues. Trimming pared 5 bases from V and 0 bases from J, leaving 10 bases between. Germline V gene data show CDR1 as SGHSA and CDR2 as FRNQAP. The CDR3 bases that were read are TGTGCAAGCAGCCCCCAGGGAGCAAACACAGAAGTCTTC. It yields the protein CASSPQGANTEVF. The whole CDR3 protein reads CASSPQGANTEVFF.

About this clone itself: The genes and germline here are from mouse. The CDR3 end lies 1 residue beyond the end of the read and is filled in from the germline J gene. The rearrangement uses TRBV16 and TRBJ1-4; D remains ambiguous. The CDR3 contains 13 residues. The V end was cut by 0 bases, the J end by 5 bases, with 4 bases between. Germline CDR1 and CDR2: SGHSA and FRNQAP. CDR3 DNA (partial): TGTGCAAGCAGCTTAGATCCGAACGAAAGATTATTT. It specifies CASSLDPNERLF. The whole CDR3 protein reads CASSLDPNERLFF.

Remarks on this clone: Mouse names are used for the genes. The sequence runs out 1 residue before the end of the CDR3; the remainder is reconstructed from the germline J gene. V usage is TRBV23 and J usage is TRBJ2-3; the D call TRBD2 from the table was never checked on the DNA. Germline V lookup: CDR1 KGHTA, CDR2 FQNQQP. The CDR3 totals 15 residues. The CDR3 here is CSSSQSGWGGETLYF. CDR3 bases read: TGCTCCAGCAGTCAATCGGGCTGGGGGGGGGAAACGCTGTAT.